A single sample gave rise to the 17 T cell receptor beta chains below, sequenced in a study of blood T cells in healthy people across ages. PCR was performed a second time for roughly 7 to 12 cycles using a sample-barcoded 5' primer and a J-beta primer mix. Via MiXCR, TCRdb re-called the 5' RACE reads, giving one row per CDR3 protein. The table records 590,000 or so distinct CDR3 sequences, approximately 30% of them present only once. Sample: blood. The receptors come from a woman older than 75 in good health.

With respect to this clonotype: A read error may explain this, as a much larger clone is one base away. The genes are TRBV9 and TRBJ2-1, with D possibly matching TRBD1 (6 bases). The CDR3 sequence is 16 residues long. The V and J ends lost 0 bases and 10 bases respectively, with 20 bases between them. CDR1 and CDR2 from the germline V gene are SGDLS and YYNGEE. As DNA, the CDR3 is TGTGCCAGCAGCGTAGGGGCCAGGGGCCCCGATATGGAGCAGTTCTTC. Translating gives CASSVGARGPDMEQFF. The full variable domain, rest sourced from reference TRBV9 and TRBJ2-1, is DSGVTQTPKHLITATGQRVTLRCSPRSGDLSVYWYQQSLDQGLQFLIQYYNGEERAKGNILERFSAQQFPDLHSELNLSSLELGDSALYFCASSVGARGPDMEQFFGPGTRLTVL.

This clonotype was counted many times. The chain is built from TRBV18 and TRBJ2-7, with a tentative D call TRBD2 (5 bases). V lost 5 bases to trimming and J lost 1 base, with 24 bases between them. The CDR3 is 18 residues long. Germline V gene sequence: CDR1 KGHSH, CDR2 LQKENI. CDR3 protein: CASSSIASQRGASYEQYF. The CDR3 nucleotides read TGTGCCAGCTCATCAATCGCTTCCCAACGGGGAGCGTCCTACGAGCAGTACTTC.

This clonotype occurred many times. The chain has TRBV7-9 and TRBJ2-3; either TRBD1 or TRBD2 may fit D (5 bases each). Germline V lookup: CDR1 SEHNR, CDR2 FQNEAQ (reference sequence). The V end lost 5 bases, the J end lost 3 bases, and 18 bases lay between the germline ends. The CDR3 consists of 16 residues. CDR3 sequence (DNA): TGTGCCAGCAGCCCCGTTGACCCCTGGGGGACAGATACGCAGTATTTT. It translates to CASSPVDPWGTDTQYF.

This clonotype was seen at least ten times. J is TRBJ2-7 and V is TRBV6-5; no reliable D call. This CDR3 is built from 14 residues. Germline V gene data show CDR1 as MNHEY and CDR2 as SVGAGI. V lost 0 bases, J lost 2 bases, and 8 bases lay in between. The DNA of the CDR3 is TGTGCCAGCAGTTACTCTGGAAAGGCCTACGAGCAGTACTTC. Amino acid sequence: CASSYSGKAYEQYF.

The rearrangement links TRBV18 to TRBJ2-3, with D uncertain. With 3 bases removed from V and 0 bases from J, the gap between germline ends came to 10 bases. Germline V gene lookup returns CDR1 KGHSH and CDR2 LQKENI. The CDR3 consists of 15 residues. CDR3 sequence (DNA): TGTGCCAGCTCACCGGTCAGGATTAGCACAGATACGCAGTATTTT. Residues: CASSPVRISTDTQYF.

With regard to this clonotype: One base away lies a much larger clone, so this may be a sequencing read error. J is TRBJ2-3 and V is TRBV10-3; D is perhaps TRBD2 (5 bases). This CDR3 region has 15 residues. Per germline, CDR1 ENHRY and CDR2 SYGVKD. The CDR3 loop reads CTISDVEAGTDTQYF. The CDR3 DNA follows: TGTACCATCAGTGATGTGGAGGCGGGCACAGATACGCAGTATTTT.

This clonotype was counted at least ten times. V is TRBV7-8 and J is TRBJ2-1; D uncertain. This CDR3 is 15 amino acids long. Germline V gene data show CDR1 as SGHVS and CDR2 as FQNEAQ. Trimming cost V 1 base and J 3 bases, with 10 bases left between them. The CDR3 here is CASSLDPPDYNEQFF. CDR3 DNA sequence: TGTGCCAGCAGCTTAGACCCTCCGGACTACAATGAGCAGTTCTTC.

There are many counts of this clonotype. This rearrangement joins TRBV10-3 to TRBJ1-2; D may be TRBD1 (6 bases). CDR1 and CDR2 (germline): ENHRY, SYGVKD. V lost 3 bases and J lost 5, with 16 bases in between. The CDR3 extends over 15 amino acids. The DNA for the CDR3 is TGTGCCATCAGTGAAACTGACAGGTTGATGTATGGCTACACCTTC. Protein: CAISETDRLMYGYTF.

This clonotype was counted only a few times. This may stem from a read error, because a much larger clone lies one nucleotide away. This chain links TRBV25-1 with TRBJ2-5; D uncertain. The germline V gene encodes CDR1 MGHDK and CDR2 SYGVNS. V gave up 6 bases and J gave up 11 bases, with 13 bases separating them. The CDR3 sequence is 11 residues long. DNA for the CDR3: TGTGCCAGCAGCGGCTTCAATGAGCAGTACTTC. It specifies CASSGFNEQYF.

This clonotype was observed at least ten times. The chain employs TRBV9 and TRBJ2-1; D uncertain. The CDR3 consists of 16 residues. V shed 0 bases and J shed 5 bases, with 15 bases lying between them. Germline V gene sequence: CDR1 SGDLS, CDR2 YYNGEE. CDR3: CASSVGVSGLNNEQFF. CDR3 bases: TGTGCCAGCAGCGTAGGCGTATCAGGCTTGAACAATGAGCAGTTCTTC.

Ten or more counts support this clonotype. V and J are TRBV28 and TRBJ2-1; D ambiguous. CDR1 MDHEN and CDR2 SYDVKM come from the germline V gene. The CDR3 contains 13 residues. Trimming shortened V by 6 bases and J by 0 bases, and 6 bases separated the two germline ends. CDR3 nucleotides: TGTGCCAGCAGGGCCCTCTCCTACAATGAGCAGTTCTTC. It is translated as CASRALSYNEQFF.

The chain uses TRBV5-1 and TRBJ1-1, with D possibly being TRBD1 (5 bases). The germline CDR1 and CDR2 sequences are SGHRS and YFSETQ. This CDR3 is 16 amino acids long. Trimming took 4 bases from V and 5 from J, leaving 21 bases between them. Here the CDR3 reads CASSSQPGSRGTEAFF. The CDR3 DNA follows: TGCGCCAGCAGCAGCCAACCGGGTTCCCGGGGGACTGAAGCTTTCTTT.

Many counts were recorded for this clonotype. The CDR3 here is CASSLQGWNTEAFF. CDR3 nucleotide sequence: TGTGCCAGCAGCCTACAAGGCTGGAACACTGAAGCTTTCTTT. The chain carries TRBV2 and TRBJ1-1; D remains unclear. V was cut by 6 bases and J by 1 base, with 12 bases left in between. From germline, CDR1 is SNHLY and CDR2 FYNNEI. CDR3 size: 14 residues.

At least ten counts were recorded for this clonotype. This chain connects TRBV7-3 to TRBJ2-3, with a weak D call TRBD2 (6 bases). This CDR3 has 16 residues. The germline V gene has CDR1 SGHTA and CDR2 FQGTGA. The V end lost 1 base, the J end lost 6 bases, and 17 bases lay between the germline ends. The CDR3 DNA follows: TGTGCCAGCAGCTTAAGGAGTGGGACTTACGCGGATACGCAGTATTTT. As protein: CASSLRSGTYADTQYF.

This clonotype showed up many times. The chain has TRBV6-2 or TRBV6-3 and TRBJ2-3, with 10 bases aligning to TRBD2. Trimming at V came to 4 bases and at J to 4 bases, leaving 11 bases not matched to a gene. The CDR3 extends over 17 amino acids. The germline CDR1 and CDR2 sequences are MNHEY and SVGEGT. CDR3 amino acids: CASSFRVAGGIADTQYF. The CDR3 DNA reads TGTGCCAGCAGTTTCAGAGTAGCGGGGGGTATCGCAGATACGCAGTATTTT.

A note on this clonotype: A much larger clone is a single base away; this may be a read error. CDR3 residues: CARRTRTSEGDTQYF. The CDR3 DNA reads TGTGCCCGTCGAACGAGGACTAGCGAGGGAGATACGCAGTATTTT. The chain couples TRBV6-5 to TRBJ2-3; 9 positions match TRBD2. Germline CDR1 MNHEY, CDR2 SVGAGI. The ends lost 11 bases at V and 5 bases at J; junction bases unmatched: 14. The CDR3 consists of 15 residues.

The V gene is TRBV5-5, the J gene TRBJ2-2, with 12 bases aligning to TRBD2. The CDR3 consists of 18 residues. V was pared by 1 base and J by 7 bases, with 11 bases of the junction left unmatched. Germline V gene data show CDR1 as SGHKS and CDR2 as YYEKEE (reference sequence). The CDR3 DNA reads as TGTGCCAGCAGCTTGCTTCCTAGCGGGGGGGCCTCGGGCGGGGAGCTGTTTTTT. This gives the protein CASSLLPSGGASGGELFF.